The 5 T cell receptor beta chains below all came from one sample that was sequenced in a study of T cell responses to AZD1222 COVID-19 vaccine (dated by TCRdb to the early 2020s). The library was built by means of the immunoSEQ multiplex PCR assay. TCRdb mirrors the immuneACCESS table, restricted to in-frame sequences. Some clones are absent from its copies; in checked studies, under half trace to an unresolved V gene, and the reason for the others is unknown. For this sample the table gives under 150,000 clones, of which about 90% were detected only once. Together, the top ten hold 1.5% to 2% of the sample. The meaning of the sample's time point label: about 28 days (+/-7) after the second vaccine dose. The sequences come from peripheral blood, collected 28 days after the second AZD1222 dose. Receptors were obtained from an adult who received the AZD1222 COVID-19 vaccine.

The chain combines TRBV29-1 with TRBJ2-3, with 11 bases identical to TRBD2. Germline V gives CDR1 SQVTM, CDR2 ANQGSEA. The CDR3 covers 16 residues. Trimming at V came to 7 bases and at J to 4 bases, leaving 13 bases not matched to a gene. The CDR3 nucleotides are TGCAGCGCAAACCTTCGACTAGCGGGAATAGCAGATACGCAGTATTTT. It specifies CSANLRLAGIADTQYF.

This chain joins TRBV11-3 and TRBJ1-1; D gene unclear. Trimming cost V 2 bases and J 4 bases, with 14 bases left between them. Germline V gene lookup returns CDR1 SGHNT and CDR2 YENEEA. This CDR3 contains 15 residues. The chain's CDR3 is CASSLTTSWFTEAFF. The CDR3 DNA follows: TGTGCCAGCAGCTTAACTACCTCATGGTTCACTGAAGCTTTCTTT.

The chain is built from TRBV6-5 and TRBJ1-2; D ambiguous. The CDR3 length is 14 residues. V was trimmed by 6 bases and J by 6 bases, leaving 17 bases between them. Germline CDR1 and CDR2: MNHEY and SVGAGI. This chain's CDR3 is CASRAGSNTHGYTF. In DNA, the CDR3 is TGTGCCAGCAGGGCCGGGTCGAACACTCATGGCTACACCTTC.

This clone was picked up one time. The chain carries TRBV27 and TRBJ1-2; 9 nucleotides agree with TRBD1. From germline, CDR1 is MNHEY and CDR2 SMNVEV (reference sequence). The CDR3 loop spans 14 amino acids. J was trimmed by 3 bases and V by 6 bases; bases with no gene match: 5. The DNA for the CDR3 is TGTGCCAGCAGCCCACAGGGGGCAGACTATGGCTACACCTTC. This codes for CASSPQGADYGYTF.

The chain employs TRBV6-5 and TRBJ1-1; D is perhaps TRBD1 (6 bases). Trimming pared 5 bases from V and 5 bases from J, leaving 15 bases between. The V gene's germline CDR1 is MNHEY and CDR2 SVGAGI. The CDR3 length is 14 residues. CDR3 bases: TGTGCCAGCAGTCCCATGGACAGAGTGACTGAAGCTTTCTTT. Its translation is CASSPMDRVTEAFF.